This passage covers 21 T cell receptor beta chains from one sample sequenced in a study of T cells in narcolepsy. Libraries were prepared by immunoSEQ multiplex PCR; TCRdb keeps only in-frame clonotypes and omits some of them. The data contain some 22,000 clones, roughly 85% of them seen just once; the ten biggest clones take up about 9.4%. The sample taken for sequencing was memory (CD45RA-) CD4+ T cells from blood. These receptors were collected from a human donor in good health.

Concerning this clone itself: At one end the junction does not follow the germline gene, possibly because of a read error. The rearrangement links TRBV7-7 to TRBJ2-3; 7 bases fit TRBD1. CDR3 length: 14 residues. Germline V lookup: CDR1 SSHAT, CDR2 FNYEAQ (reference sequence). The CDR3 protein is CASSLVGGRDTQYF. DNA for the CDR3: TGTGCTAGCAGCTTAGTAGGGGGCAGAGATACGCAGTATTTT. The variable domain in full, with the rest retrieved from reference TRBV7-7 and TRBJ2-3, is GAGVSQSPRYKVTKRGQDVTLRCDPISSHATLYWYQQALGQGPEFLTYFNYEAQPDKSGLPSDRFSAERPEGSISTLTIQRTEQRDSAMYRCASSLVGGRDTQYFGPGTRLTVL.

V usage is TRBV7-2 and J usage is TRBJ2-7; the match to TRBD1 covers 9 bases. From germline, CDR1 is SGHTA and CDR2 FQGNSA. The CDR3 contains 16 residues. The trim removed 2 bases at V and 4 bases at J, leaving 9 bases unmatched. CDR3 residues: CASSLRGDRESYEQYF. DNA of the CDR3: TGTGCCAGCAGCTTAAGGGGGGACAGGGAGAGTTACGAGCAGTACTTC.

This clone was seen a single time. The chain links TRBV7-9 to TRBJ1-4; 7 bases map to TRBD1. CDR3 length equals 17 residues. V lost 5 bases, J lost 5 bases, and 14 bases stayed unmatched. Germline values: CDR1 SEHNR, CDR2 FQNEAQ (reference sequence). CDR3 nucleotides: TGTGCCAGCAGCCCGGGACGGAGGACAGGCCTAAATGAAAAACTGTTTTTT. It is translated as CASSPGRRTGLNEKLFF.

This chain connects TRBV4-2 to TRBJ2-1; 10 bases align to TRBD2. The CDR3 is 15 amino acids. CDR1 LGHNA and CDR2 YNFKEQ come from the germline V gene. V trimming: 0 bases; J trimming: 5 bases; junction bases outside the gene matches: 1. Written as DNA, the CDR3 is TGTGCCAGCAGCCAAGATCTAGCGGGAGACAATGAGCAGTTCTTC. This gives the protein CASSQDLAGDNEQFF.

The chain joins TRBV28 to TRBJ2-2; 11 bases align to TRBD2. Unmatched junction bases numbered 19, after V lost 1 base and J lost 3 bases. Per the germline V gene, CDR1 is MDHEN and CDR2 is SYDVKM. This CDR3 comprises 22 residues. CDR3 amino acids: CASSLYGRWGGTSGPYTGELFF. The CDR3 region has the DNA TGTGCCAGCAGTTTATACGGGCGGTGGGGGGGGACTAGCGGACCGTACACCGGGGAGCTGTTTTTT.

V and J are TRBV28 and TRBJ2-7; TRBD1 matches at 7 bases. Germline trimming cut 8 bases from V and 7 bases from J; bases unmatched to any gene: 17. This CDR3 has 15 residues. CDR1 and CDR2 from the germline V gene are MDHEN and SYDVKM. The CDR3 DNA follows: TGTGCCAGCTTTCCCTCCGGGACAGATATACGAGAGCAGTACTTC. It is translated as CASFPSGTDIREQYF.

The chain employs TRBV29-1 and TRBJ2-1; possible D gene TRBD2, 5 bases. Between the trimmed V and J ends, which lost 3 bases and 8 bases, there was a span of 11 bases. The CDR3 has 12 residues. Germline CDR1 and CDR2: SQVTM and ANQGSEA. As DNA, the CDR3 is TGCAGCGTTGATGTTACTAGGCATGAGCAGTTCTTC. Translated: CSVDVTRHEQFF.

The rearrangement joins TRBV11-3 to TRBJ1-2; perhaps TRBD1 as D (5 bases). Trimming pared 5 bases from V and 3 bases from J, leaving 13 bases between. The CDR3 is made up of 14 amino acids. Germline CDR1 and CDR2: SGHNT and YENEEA. In DNA, the CDR3 is TGTGCCAGCAGCCAGGAGCGGGGGGACTATGGCTACACCTTC. This codes for CASSQERGDYGYTF.

This clone was detected only once. The gene calls are TRBV9 and TRBJ2-3; 7 nucleotides agree with TRBD2. The V gene's germline CDR1 is SGDLS and CDR2 YYNGEE. The CDR3 consists of 18 residues. V dropped 1 base and J dropped 1; count of bases not matched to a gene: 12. DNA for the CDR3: TGTGCCAGCAGCGTACGGGTGGAAGCGGCGGGAGGCACAGATACGCAGTATTTT. The encoded protein is CASSVRVEAAGGTDTQYF.

The chain links TRBV18 to TRBJ2-1, with D unresolved. V lost 5 bases, J lost 0 bases, and 14 bases lay in between. This CDR3 comprises 16 residues. CDR1 and CDR2 from the germline V gene are KGHSH and LQKENI. CDR3 DNA sequence: TGTGCCAGCTCATTATCGTCGGGTAGCTCCTACAATGAGCAGTTCTTC. It codes for CASSLSSGSSYNEQFF.

For the CDR3, the DNA is TGCGCCAGCAGCCAAGATCCGGCTAGCGGGATTGAGCAGTTCTTC. Translation gives CASSQDPASGIEQFF. The V gene is TRBV4-3, the J gene TRBJ2-1; 9 bases align to TRBD2. The germline V gene encodes CDR1 LGHNA and CDR2 YSLEER. The CDR3 is 15 amino acids. The V segment lost 0 bases and the J segment 9 bases; nucleotides outside the gene matches: 6.

V and J are TRBV9 and TRBJ2-2; 11 bases are a match to TRBD1. Per germline, CDR1 SGDLS and CDR2 YYNGEE. The CDR3 covers 16 residues. With 4 bases clipped from V and 6 bases from J, the junction kept 8 bases outside the gene matches. This chain's CDR3 is CASSFRDRGVPGELFF. The CDR3 coding sequence is TGTGCCAGCAGCTTCCGGGACAGGGGGGTTCCCGGGGAGCTGTTTTTT.

The chain recombines TRBV11-1 with TRBJ2-5, with D perhaps matching TRBD1 or TRBD2 (5 bases each). The DNA matches TRBJ2-7 better at its end, which makes the J call doubtful. Germline V gives CDR1 SGHAT, CDR2 FQDESV (reference sequence). The CDR3 is 13 residues long. The CDR3 DNA sequence: TGTGCCAGCAGCTTAGGGGGGAGCTACGAGCAGTACTTC. Protein: CASSLGGSYEQYF.

This chain uses TRBV5-1 with TRBJ2-2; weak D call: TRBD2 (6 bases). Trimming took 8 bases from V and 5 from J, leaving 16 bases between them. The CDR3 sequence is 14 residues long. In germline, CDR1 is SGHRS, CDR2 YFSETQ. As DNA, the CDR3 is TGCGCCAGTCGCCGGGACTGGGGGACCGGGGAGCTGTTTTTT. It specifies CASRRDWGTGELFF.

The J gene is TRBJ2-1, the V gene TRBV7-8; 12 bases align to TRBD2. The V gene end was trimmed by 6 bases and the J gene end by 8 bases; junction bases not matched to a gene: 8. The germline CDR1 and CDR2 sequences are SGHVS and FQNEAQ. The CDR3 has 15 amino acids. CDR3 region: CASSSTSGRTHEQFF. CDR3 DNA: TGTGCCAGCAGTTCGACTAGCGGGAGAACGCATGAGCAGTTCTTC.

This clone showed up just once. V is TRBV11-2 and J is TRBJ1-5, with TRBD1 as a possible D gene (5 bases). The CDR3 length is 13 residues. Looked up from germline, CDR1 is SGHAT and CDR2 is FQNNGV. V gave up 10 bases and J gave up 5 bases, with 15 bases separating them. This chain's CDR3 is CATSEGPDQPQHF. CDR3 nucleotide sequence: TGTGCCACGTCTGAGGGGCCGGATCAGCCCCAGCATTTT.

This sequence joins TRBV4-1 and TRBJ1-6; the match to TRBD1 covers 7 bases. This CDR3 has 15 amino acids. V dropped 4 bases and J dropped 4; count of bases not matched to a gene: 4. Germline V CDR1 and CDR2: MGHRA, YSYEKL. CDR3 amino acids: CASSPTTGYNSPLHF. CDR3 bases: TGCGCCAGCAGCCCGACGACAGGGTATAATTCACCCCTCCACTTT.

The chain uses TRBV18 and TRBJ2-1; no reliable D call. The germline CDR1 and CDR2 sequences are KGHSH and LQKENI. Trimming left V 1 base short and J 5 bases short, with 9 bases between. The CDR3 runs to 14 residues. CDR3 coding DNA: TGTGCCAGCTCACCACGGCGTTCGGACAATGAGCAGTTCTTC. This sequence encodes CASSPRRSDNEQFF.

This chain uses TRBV2 with TRBJ1-4, with TRBD1 matching over 8 bases. The CDR3 is 13 residues long. Germline V gives CDR1 SNHLY, CDR2 FYNNEI. Germline trimming cut 6 bases from V and 7 bases from J; bases unmatched to any gene: 4. CDR3 sequence: CASSRQGSEKLFF. The CDR3 DNA is TGTGCCAGCAGCCGACAGGGGAGTGAAAAACTGTTTTTT.

This chain joins TRBV5-1 and TRBJ2-5; 8 bases fit TRBD2. CDR1 and CDR2 from the germline V gene are SGHRS and YFSETQ. J was trimmed by 3 bases and V by 1 base; bases with no gene match: 5. This CDR3 is built from 15 residues. The CDR3 here is CASSLLLADEETQYF. CDR3 nucleotide sequence: TGCGCCAGCAGCTTGCTACTAGCGGATGAAGAGACCCAGTACTTC.

The rearrangement uses TRBV7-2 and TRBJ2-1, with TRBD2 matching over 7 bases. The CDR3 has 16 residues. The germline gives CDR1 SGHTA, CDR2 FQGNSA. The ends lost 5 bases at V and 7 bases at J; junction bases unmatched: 14. CDR3 amino acids: CASSLLTSAGMNEQFF. The CDR3 bases are TGTGCCAGCAGCCTCCTAACTAGCGCCGGAATGAATGAGCAGTTCTTC.